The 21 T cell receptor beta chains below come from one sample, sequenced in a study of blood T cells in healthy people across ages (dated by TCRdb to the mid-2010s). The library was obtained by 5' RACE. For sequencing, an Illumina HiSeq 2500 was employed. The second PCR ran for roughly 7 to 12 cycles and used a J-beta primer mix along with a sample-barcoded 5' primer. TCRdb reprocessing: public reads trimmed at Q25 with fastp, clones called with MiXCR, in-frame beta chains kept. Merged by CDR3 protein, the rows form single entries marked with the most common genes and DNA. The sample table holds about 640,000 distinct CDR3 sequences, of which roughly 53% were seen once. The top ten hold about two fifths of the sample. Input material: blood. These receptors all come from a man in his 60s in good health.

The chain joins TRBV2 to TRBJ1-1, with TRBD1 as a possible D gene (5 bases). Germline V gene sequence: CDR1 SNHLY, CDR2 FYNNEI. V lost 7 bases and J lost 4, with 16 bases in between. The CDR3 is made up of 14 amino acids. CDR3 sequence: CASTGALMGTEAFF. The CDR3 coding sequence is TGTGCCAGCACCGGGGCGTTGATGGGCACTGAAGCTTTCTTT.

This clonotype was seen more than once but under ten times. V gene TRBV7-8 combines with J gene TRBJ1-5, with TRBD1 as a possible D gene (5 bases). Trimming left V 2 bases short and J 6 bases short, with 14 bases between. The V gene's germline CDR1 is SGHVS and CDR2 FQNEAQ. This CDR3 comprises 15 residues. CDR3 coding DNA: TGTGCCAGCAGCTTATTATCAGGGTACGGTCAGCCCCAGCATTTT. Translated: CASSLLSGYGQPQHF.

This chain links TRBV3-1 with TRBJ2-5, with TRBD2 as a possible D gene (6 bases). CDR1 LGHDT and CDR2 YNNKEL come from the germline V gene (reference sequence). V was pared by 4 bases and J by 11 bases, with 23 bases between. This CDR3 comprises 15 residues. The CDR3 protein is CASSRTPDYNNEQYF. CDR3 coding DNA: TGTGCCAGCAGCCGTACCCCGGACTATAACAATGAGCAGTACTTC.

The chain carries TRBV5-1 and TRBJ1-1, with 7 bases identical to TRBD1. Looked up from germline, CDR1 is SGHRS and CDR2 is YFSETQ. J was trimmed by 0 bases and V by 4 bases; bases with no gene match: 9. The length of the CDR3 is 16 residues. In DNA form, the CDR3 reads TGCGCCAGCAGCCCCCTGACAGGGACGGTGAACACTGAAGCTTTCTTT. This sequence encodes CASSPLTGTVNTEAFF.

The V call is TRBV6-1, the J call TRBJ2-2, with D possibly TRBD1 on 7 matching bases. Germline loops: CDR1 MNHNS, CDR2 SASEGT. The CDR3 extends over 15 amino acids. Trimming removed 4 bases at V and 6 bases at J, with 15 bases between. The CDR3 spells CASSGTQGGSGELFF. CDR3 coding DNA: TGTGCCAGCAGTGGGACCCAGGGGGGATCCGGGGAGCTGTTTTTT.

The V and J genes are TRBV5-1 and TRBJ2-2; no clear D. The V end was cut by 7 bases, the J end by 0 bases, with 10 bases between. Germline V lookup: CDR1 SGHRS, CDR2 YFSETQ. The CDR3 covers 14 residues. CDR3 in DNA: TGCGCCAGCGAGTTCGACACGAACACCGGGGAGCTGTTTTTT. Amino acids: CASEFDTNTGELFF.

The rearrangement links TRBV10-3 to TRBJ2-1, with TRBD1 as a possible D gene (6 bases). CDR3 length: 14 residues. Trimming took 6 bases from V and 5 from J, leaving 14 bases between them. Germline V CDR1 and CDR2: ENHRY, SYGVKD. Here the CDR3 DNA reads TGTGCCATCAGGAACCGGGACACAAACAATGAGCAGTTCTTC. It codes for CAIRNRDTNNEQFF.

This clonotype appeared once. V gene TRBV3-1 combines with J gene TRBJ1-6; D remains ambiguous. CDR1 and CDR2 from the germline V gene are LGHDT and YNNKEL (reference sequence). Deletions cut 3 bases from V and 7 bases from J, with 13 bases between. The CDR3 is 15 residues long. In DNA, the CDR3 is TGTGCCAGCAGCCAGACCCGTGTAGGGAATTCACCCCTCCACTTT. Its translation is CASSQTRVGNSPLHF.

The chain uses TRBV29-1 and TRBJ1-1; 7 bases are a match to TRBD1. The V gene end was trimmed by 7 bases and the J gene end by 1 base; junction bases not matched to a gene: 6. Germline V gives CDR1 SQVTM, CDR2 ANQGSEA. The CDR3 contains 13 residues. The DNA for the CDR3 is TGCAGCGCATCGGGACAGCCGAACACTGAAGCTTTCTTT. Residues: CSASGQPNTEAFF.

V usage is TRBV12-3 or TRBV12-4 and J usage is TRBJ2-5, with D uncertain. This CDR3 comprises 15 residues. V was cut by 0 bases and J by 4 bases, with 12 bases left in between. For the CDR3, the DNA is TGTGCCAGCAGTTTAGCGCGTGGTGTCCCAGAGACCCAGTACTTC. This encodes CASSLARGVPETQYF.

CDR3 sequence: CASSLDSRIGTEAFF. For the CDR3, the DNA is TGTGCCAGCAGCTTAGACTCCCGGATAGGCACTGAAGCTTTCTTT. The chain uses TRBV11-2 and TRBJ1-1; D is ambiguous. Germline CDR1 SGHAT, CDR2 FQNNGV. The CDR3 contains 15 residues. V shed 0 bases and J shed 4 bases, with 12 bases lying between them.

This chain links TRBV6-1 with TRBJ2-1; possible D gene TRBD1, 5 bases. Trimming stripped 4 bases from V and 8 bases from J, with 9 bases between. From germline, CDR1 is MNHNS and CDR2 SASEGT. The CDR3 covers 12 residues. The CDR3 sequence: CASSARVDEQFF. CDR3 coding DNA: TGTGCCAGCAGTGCCAGGGTCGATGAGCAGTTCTTC.

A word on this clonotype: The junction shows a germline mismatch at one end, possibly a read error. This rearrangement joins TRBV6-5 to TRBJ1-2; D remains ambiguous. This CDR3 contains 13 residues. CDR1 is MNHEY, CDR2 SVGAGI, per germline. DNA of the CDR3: TGTGCCGGCAGCCGGGCGGGGTTGGATGGCTACACCTTC. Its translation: CAGSRAGLDGYTF.

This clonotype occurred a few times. CDR3 region: CASSKARRDTYEQYF. For the CDR3, the DNA is TGTGCCAGCAGCAAAGCGAGGCGGGACACCTACGAGCAGTACTTC. The V and J genes are TRBV21-1 and TRBJ2-7; TRBD1, the D gene given by the table, was not confirmed from the DNA. TRBV21-1 is classified as a pseudogene. This CDR3 spans 15 amino acids.

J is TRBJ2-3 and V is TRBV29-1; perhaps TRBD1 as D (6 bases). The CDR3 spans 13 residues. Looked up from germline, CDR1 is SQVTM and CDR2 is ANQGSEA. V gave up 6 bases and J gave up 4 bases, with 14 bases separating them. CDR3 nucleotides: TGCAGCGTCCAGGGGACGGTGGCAGATACGCAGTATTTT. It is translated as CSVQGTVADTQYF.

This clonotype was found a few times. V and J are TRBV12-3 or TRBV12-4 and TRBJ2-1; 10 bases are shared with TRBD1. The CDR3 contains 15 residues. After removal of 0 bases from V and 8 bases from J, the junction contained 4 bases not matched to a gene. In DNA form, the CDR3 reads TGTGCCAGCAGTTTAGCGACAGGGGGCGGCGATGAGCAGTTCTTC. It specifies CASSLATGGGDEQFF.

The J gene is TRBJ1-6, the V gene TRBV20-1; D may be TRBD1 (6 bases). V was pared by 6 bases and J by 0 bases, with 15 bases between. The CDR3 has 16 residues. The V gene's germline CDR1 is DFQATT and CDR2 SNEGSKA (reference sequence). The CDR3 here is CSASPRGSSYNSPLHF. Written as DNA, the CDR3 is TGCAGTGCATCCCCCAGGGGAAGCTCCTATAATTCACCCCTCCACTTT.

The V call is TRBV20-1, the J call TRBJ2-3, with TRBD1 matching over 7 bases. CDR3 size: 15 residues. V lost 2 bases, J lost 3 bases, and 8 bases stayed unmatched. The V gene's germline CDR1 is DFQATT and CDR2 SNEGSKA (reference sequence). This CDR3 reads CSARHPGQSTDTQYF. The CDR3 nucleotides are TGCAGTGCTAGACATCCGGGACAGTCAACAGATACGCAGTATTTT.

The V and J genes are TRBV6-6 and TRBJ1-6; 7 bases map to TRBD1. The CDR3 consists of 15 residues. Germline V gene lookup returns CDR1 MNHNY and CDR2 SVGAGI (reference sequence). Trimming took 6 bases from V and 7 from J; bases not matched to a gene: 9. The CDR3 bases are TGTGCCAGCAGCACATCGGGACAGAACAATTCACCCCTCCACTTT. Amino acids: CASSTSGQNNSPLHF.

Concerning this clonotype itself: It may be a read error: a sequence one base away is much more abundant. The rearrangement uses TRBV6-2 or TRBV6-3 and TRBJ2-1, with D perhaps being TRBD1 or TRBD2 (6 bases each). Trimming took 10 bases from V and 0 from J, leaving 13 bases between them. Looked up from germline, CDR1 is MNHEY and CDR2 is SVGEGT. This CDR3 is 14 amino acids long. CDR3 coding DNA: TGTGCCACGACGGGGGCCAGCTCCTACAATGAGCAGTTCTTC. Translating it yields CATTGASSYNEQFF.

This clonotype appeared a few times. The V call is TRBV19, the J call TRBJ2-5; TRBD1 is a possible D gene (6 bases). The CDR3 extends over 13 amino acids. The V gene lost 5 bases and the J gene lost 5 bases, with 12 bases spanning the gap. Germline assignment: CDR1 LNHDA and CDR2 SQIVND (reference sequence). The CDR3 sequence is CASSVQGTETQYF. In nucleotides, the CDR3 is TGTGCCAGTAGTGTACAGGGTACGGAGACCCAGTACTTC.